This is a list of T cell receptor beta chains from one sample in a study of T cell repertoires in cytomegalovirus infection. TCRdb re-called the reads with MiXCR, one entry per CDR3 protein. The sample has approximately 590,000 distinct CDR3 sequences, almost 40% seen once. Which antigens these TCRs recognize remains unknown. The material sequenced was cultured PBMCs, taken from culture after CMV antigen stimulation. The receptors shown here come from a human donor in good health (CMV status not recorded). Some clones in this sample may be carry-over from other donors' samples. Each CDR3 is given with its conserved first and last residue.

TRBJ2-7	TRBV6-1	CASSRQGDSYEQYF
TRBJ2-7	TRBV18	CASSAGQGKLYEQYF
TRBJ2-7	TRBV7-2	CASSLVTGETYEQYF
TRBJ2-5	TRBV29-1	CSVDRGGGGPGYQETQYF
TRBJ2-7	TRBV7-6	CASSLEAEGPYEQYF
TRBJ2-1	TRBV11-3	CASSRGLAWNEQFF
TRBJ2-3	TRBV10-3	CAISDGATSTDTQYF
TRBJ2-1	TRBV19	CASSIGGQGYNEQFF
TRBJ1-4	TRBV2	CASRMTGKLEKLFF
TRBJ2-1	TRBV20-1	CSAASGRSSYNEQFF
TRBJ2-2	TRBV27	CASSPQGALDTGELFF
TRBJ1-5	TRBV4-1	CASSQVPGQGVYQPQHF
TRBJ2-1	TRBV7-2	CASILSVRAYNEQFF
TRBJ2-3	TRBV7-8	CASSRLASSGTPGDTQYF
TRBJ1-4	TRBV5-4	CASSVTGREKLFF
TRBJ1-1	TRBV5-1	CASSPTDGYRTEAFF
TRBJ2-3	TRBV7-9	CASSYYGPLRDNTQYF
TRBJ2-2	TRBV20-1	CSAQRSGRGRGTGELFF
TRBJ2-5	TRBV7-8	CASSFPTGTQYF
TRBJ2-4	TRBV20-1	CSARESRNLPNIQYF
TRBJ2-5	TRBV7-8	CASSPTAGGQETQYF
TRBJ1-1	TRBV4-1	CASSQRQKNTEAFF
TRBJ2-7	TRBV29-1	CSVGTSGSTYEQYF
TRBJ2-1	TRBV5-1	CASSLTLADSYNEQFF